The clone carrying this T cell receptor beta chain has more than one count but fewer than ten. The CDR3 has 19 amino acids. V was clipped by 1 base and J by 5 bases; unmatched bases: 17. From germline, CDR1 is KGHSH and CDR2 LQKENI. The record originates from a study of blood T cells in healthy people across ages. Next came a second PCR, run for roughly 6 to 11 cycles, which used a sample-barcoded 5' primer along with a J-beta primer mix. TCRdb fed the 5' RACE reads into MiXCR, producing one record per CDR3 protein. The sample carries over 600,000 distinct CDR3 sequences, approximately 40% recorded once.

Sequenced sample: blood. The genes are TRBV18 and TRBJ2-7, with TRBD2 identical over 10 bases. The TCR originated in an elderly man in good health. In DNA form, the CDR3 reads TGTGCCAGCTCACCACGGCTAGCGGGAGCCCAAAGTGGCTTACACGAGCAGTACTTC. Protein: CASSPRLAGAQSGLHEQYF.